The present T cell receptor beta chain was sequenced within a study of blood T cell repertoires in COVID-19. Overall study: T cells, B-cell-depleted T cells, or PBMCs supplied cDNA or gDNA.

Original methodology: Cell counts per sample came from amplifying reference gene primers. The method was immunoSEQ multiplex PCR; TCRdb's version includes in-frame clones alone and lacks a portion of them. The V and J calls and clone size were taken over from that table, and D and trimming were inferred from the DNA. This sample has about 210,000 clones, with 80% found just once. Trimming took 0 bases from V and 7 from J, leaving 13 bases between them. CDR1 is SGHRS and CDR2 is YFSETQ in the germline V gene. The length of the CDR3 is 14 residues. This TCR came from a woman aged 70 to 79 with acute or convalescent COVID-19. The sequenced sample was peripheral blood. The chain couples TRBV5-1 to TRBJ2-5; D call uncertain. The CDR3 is CASSLAAVSGTQYF. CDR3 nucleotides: TGCGCCAGCAGCTTGGCTGCGGTGTCTGGGACCCAGTACTTC.